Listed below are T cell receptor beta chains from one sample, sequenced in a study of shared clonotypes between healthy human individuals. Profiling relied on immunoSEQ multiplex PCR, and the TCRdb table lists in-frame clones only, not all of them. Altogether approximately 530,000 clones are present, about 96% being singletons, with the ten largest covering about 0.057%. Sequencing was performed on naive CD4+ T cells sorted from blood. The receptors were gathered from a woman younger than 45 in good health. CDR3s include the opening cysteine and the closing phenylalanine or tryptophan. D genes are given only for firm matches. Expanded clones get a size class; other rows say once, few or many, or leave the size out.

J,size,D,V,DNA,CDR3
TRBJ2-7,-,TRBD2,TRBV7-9,TGTGCCAGCAGCTTAGGGTGGAGTAGCGGGAGATACGAGCAGTACTTC,CASSLGWSSGRYEQYF
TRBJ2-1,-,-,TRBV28,TGTGCCAGCAGTCCAGTGGGGCAGAGCTCCTACAATGAGCAGTTCTTC,CASSPVGQSSYNEQFF
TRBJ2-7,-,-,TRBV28,TGTGCCAGCATCGGCAGGCGGGGAAGGGGACGAACATACGAGCAGTACTTC,CASIGRRGRGRTYEQYF
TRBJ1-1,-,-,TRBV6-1,TGTGCCAGCAGTGGGGCGCCGGTGAACACTGAAGCTTTCTTT,CASSGAPVNTEAFF
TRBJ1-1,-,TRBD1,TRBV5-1,TGCGCCAGCTGGCCGGGACAGTATACTGAAGCTTTCTTT,CASWPGQYTEAFF
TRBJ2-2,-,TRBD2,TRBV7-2,TGTGCCAGCAGCTTAGCATTAACGAGCGGGAGGGTTCTTACCGGGGAGCTGTTTTTT,CASSLALTSGRVLTGELFF
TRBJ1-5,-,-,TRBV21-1,TGTGCCAGCAGCAAGGTCAAGGGACAGCTCTTAAGCAATCAGCCCCAGCATTTT,CASSKVKGQLLSNQPQHF
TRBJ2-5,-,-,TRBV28,TGTGCCAGCAGTACCCTCACGGGAGCCCAAGAGACCCAGTACTTC,CASSTLTGAQETQYF
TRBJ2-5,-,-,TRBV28,TGTGCCAGCAGTCAAGGGGACCACGAGACCCAGTACTTC,CASSQGDHETQYF
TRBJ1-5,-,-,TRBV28,TGTGCCAGCAGTGAACAGCCCCAGCATTTT,CASSEQPQHF
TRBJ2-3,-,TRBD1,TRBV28,TGTGCCAGCAACCTAGGGGGCAGATATGGGCAGTATTTT,CASNLGGRYGQYF
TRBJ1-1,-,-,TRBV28,TGTGCCAGCAGACCAGACGAGAACACTGAAGCTTTCTTT,CASRPDENTEAFF
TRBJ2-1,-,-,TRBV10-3,TGTGCCATCAGTGAGTTAGGCCCTGGACTGTTACCCTACAATGAGCAGTTCTTC,CAISELGPGLLPYNEQFF
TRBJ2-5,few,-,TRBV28,TGTGCCAGCTCGGGTGGGCTGAAGACCCAGTACTTC,CASSGGLKTQYF
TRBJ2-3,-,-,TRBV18,TGTGCCAGCTCACCACCAGCCCGGGACGGAGATACGCAGTATTTT,CASSPPARDGDTQYF
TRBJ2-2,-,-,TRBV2,TGTGCCAGCCTTGAACTCCCGAGCGGGGAGCTGTTTTTT,CASLELPSGELFF
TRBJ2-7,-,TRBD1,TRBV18,TGTGCCAGCTCACCACCTAGTGGACAGGGCCCCTACGAGCAGTACTTC,CASSPPSGQGPYEQYF
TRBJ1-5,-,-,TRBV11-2,TGTGCCAGCAGCTTAGACCGAGTCAATCAGCCCCAGCATTTT,CASSLDRVNQPQHF
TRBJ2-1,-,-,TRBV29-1,TGCAGCGTCCGGAGCTACGGGAGTCATTTCTACAATGAGCAGTTCTTC,CSVRSYGSHFYNEQFF
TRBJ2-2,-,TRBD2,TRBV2,TGTGCCAGCAAACGAGGGGGGACTAGGAACACCGGGGAGCTGTTTTTT,CASKRGGTRNTGELFF
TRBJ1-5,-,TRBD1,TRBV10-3,TGTGCCATCAGGGGGACAGTAGAACAGCCCCAGCATTTT,CAIRGTVEQPQHF
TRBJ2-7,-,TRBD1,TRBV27,TGTGCCAGCAGGCCCGGGACAGGATACGAGCAGTACTTC,CASRPGTGYEQYF
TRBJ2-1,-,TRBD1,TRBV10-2,TGCGCCAGCCAAGAGCTCAGGGGGCGCAGGATTCTTAACAATGAGCAGTTCTTC,CASQELRGRRILNNEQFF
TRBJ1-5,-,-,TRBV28,TGTGCCATAGAAACCAAACGCCGGGGTTATCAGCCCCAGCATTTT,CAIETKRRGYQPQHF
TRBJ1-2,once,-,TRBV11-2,TGTGCCAGCAGTCCTCTTCAGGGTGTAGATGGCTACACCTTC,CASSPLQGVDGYTF
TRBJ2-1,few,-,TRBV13,TGTGCCAGCAGCTTAGACTCGAACAATGAGCAGTTCTTC,CASSLDSNNEQFF
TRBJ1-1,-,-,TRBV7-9,TGTGCCAGCAGCCTTAACCCCAGGGAACGTTCTATGAACACTGAAGCTTTCTTT,CASSLNPRERSMNTEAFF
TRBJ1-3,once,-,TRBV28,TGTGCCAGCAGGCACAGCTCTGGAAACACCATATATTTT,CASRHSSGNTIYF
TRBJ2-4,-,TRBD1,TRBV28,TGTGCCAGCAGCCCACAGGGGACCCCTGTTATTCAGTACTTC,CASSPQGTPVIQYF
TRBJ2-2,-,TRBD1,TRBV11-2,TGTGCCAGCAGCTCGGGGGACAGGGGTAACACCGGGGAGCTGTTTTTT,CASSSGDRGNTGELFF
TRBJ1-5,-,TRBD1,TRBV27,TGTGCCAGCAGTCCCTCCTTGACAGGGTATGTAAGTCAGCCCCAGCATTTT,CASSPSLTGYVSQPQHF
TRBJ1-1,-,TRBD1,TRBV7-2,TGTGCCAGCAGCTTAGACATTCGACAGGGCCAGGTGAGCACTGAAGCTTTCTTT,CASSLDIRQGQVSTEAFF
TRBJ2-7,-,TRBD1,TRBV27,TGTGCCAGCAGATCAACCGGGACAGGGCTCTACGAGCAGTACTTC,CASRSTGTGLYEQYF